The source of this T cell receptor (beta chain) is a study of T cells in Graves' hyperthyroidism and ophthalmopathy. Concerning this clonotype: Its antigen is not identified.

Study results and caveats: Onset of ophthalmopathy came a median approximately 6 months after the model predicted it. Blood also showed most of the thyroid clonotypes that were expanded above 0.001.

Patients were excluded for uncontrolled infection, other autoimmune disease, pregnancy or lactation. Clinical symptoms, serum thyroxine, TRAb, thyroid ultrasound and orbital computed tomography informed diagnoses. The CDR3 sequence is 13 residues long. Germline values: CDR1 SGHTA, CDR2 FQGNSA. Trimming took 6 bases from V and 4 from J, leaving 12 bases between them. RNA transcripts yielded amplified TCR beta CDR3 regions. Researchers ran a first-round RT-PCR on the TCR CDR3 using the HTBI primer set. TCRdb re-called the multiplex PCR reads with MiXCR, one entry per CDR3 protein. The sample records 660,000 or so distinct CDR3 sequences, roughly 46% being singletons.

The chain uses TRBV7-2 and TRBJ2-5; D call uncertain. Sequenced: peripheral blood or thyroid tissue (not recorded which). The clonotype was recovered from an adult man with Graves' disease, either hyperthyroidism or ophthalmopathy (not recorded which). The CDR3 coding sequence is TGTGCCAGCAGTTTGTACGACCGAGAGACCCAGTACTTC. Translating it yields CASSLYDRETQYF. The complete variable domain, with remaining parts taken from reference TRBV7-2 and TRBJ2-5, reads GAGVSQSPSNKVTEKGKDVELRCDPISGHTALYWYRQSLGQGLEFLIYFQGNSAPDKSGLPSDRFSAERTGGSVSTLTIQRTQQEDSAVYLCASSLYDRETQYFGPGTRLLVL.